The text below deals with one TCR beta chain. Its antigen is as yet unknown. TCRdb's table, derived via immunoSEQ multiplex PCR, lists solely in-frame clones and lacks some. The repertoire consists of around 70,000 clones, with more than 75% occurring once and the leading ten covering 40%. Deletions cut 8 bases from V and 1 base from J, with 14 bases between. Germline V gene lookup returns CDR1 SGHTA and CDR2 FQGNSA. This CDR3 region has 14 residues. The record originates from a study of radiotherapy plus CTLA-4 blockade in lung cancer. In the study overall: Of all patients, approximately 18% responded objectively and 25% to 35% showed disease control.

Ipilimumab-mediated CTLA-4 blockade plus focal radiation was given to patients having chemo-refractory metastatic non-small-cell lung cancer. General observations from the study: In blood, early T cell clone dynamics reportedly predicted response best, together with interferon-beta.

The receptor comes from a human donor with non-small cell lung cancer that progressed on radiotherapy plus ipilimumab. The chain joins TRBV7-2 to TRBJ1-1, with D tentatively TRBD1 (6 bases). Sequences were derived from peripheral blood, sampled from a patient treated with radiotherapy plus ipilimumab. This CDR3 reads CASRGGPRNTEAFF. In DNA form, the CDR3 reads TGTGCCAGCCGCGGGGGGCCGAGGAACACTGAAGCTTTCTTT.